One sample yielded the 15 T cell receptor beta chains listed below, sequenced in a study of blood T cell repertoires in COVID-19. Only in-frame clones appear in the TCRdb table, and some are missing; sequencing was by immunoSEQ multiplex PCR. The data show about 480,000 clones, with roughly 90% seen just once and 1.5% to 2% held by the top ten. Specimen: PBMCs or T cells enriched from blood (not recorded which). Source of these receptors: a woman in her thirties or forties who had recovered from COVID-19.

The chain links TRBV12-3 or TRBV12-4 to TRBJ1-2; D is perhaps TRBD1 (5 bases). The CDR3 length is 13 residues. Trimming shortened V by 4 bases and J by 4 bases, and 10 bases separated the two germline ends. CDR3 region: CASSSTESYGYTF. The CDR3 bases are TGTGCCAGCAGTTCGACAGAGTCCTATGGCTACACCTTC.

The V call is TRBV7-8, the J call TRBJ1-3; no clear D gene. V was trimmed by 1 base and J by 5 bases, leaving 6 bases between them. CDR1 and CDR2 (germline): SGHVS, FQNEAQ. The CDR3 spans 13 residues. Here the CDR3 reads CASSLVLRNTIYF. The CDR3 DNA reads TGTGCCAGCAGCTTAGTACTCCGAAACACCATATATTTT.

This chain joins TRBV27 and TRBJ1-5; possibly TRBD1 for D (5 bases). The CDR3 has 15 residues. Germline lookup yields CDR1 MNHEY and CDR2 SMNVEV (reference sequence). V shed 3 bases and J shed 1 base, with 10 bases lying between them. The CDR3 DNA reads TGTGCCAGCAGTTTTCAGGGTCCGAGCAATCAGCCCCAGCATTTT. Protein product: CASSFQGPSNQPQHF.

At least ten counts were recorded for this clone. The V and J genes are TRBV19 and TRBJ1-6; 10 nucleotides align to TRBD1. The J segment lost 7 bases and the V segment lost 6 bases, leaving 6 bases of the junction unmatched. Germline CDR1 reads LNHDA; CDR2 reads SQIVND (reference sequence). This CDR3 is built from 15 residues. The CDR3 loop reads CASRTGGAGNSPLHF. The CDR3 DNA is TGTGCCAGTAGGACAGGGGGCGCGGGGAATTCACCCCTCCACTTT.

The chain couples TRBV7-2 to TRBJ1-1, with D possibly TRBD1 on 6 matching bases. Germline lookup yields CDR1 SGHTA and CDR2 FQGNSA. V lost 5 bases and J lost 4, with 11 bases in between. CDR3 length: 13 amino acids. CDR3 DNA: TGTGCCAGCAGCCCGACAGGACGCACTGAAGCTTTCTTT. It encodes CASSPTGRTEAFF.

The J gene is TRBJ1-2, the V gene TRBV5-8; TRBD1 matches 7 bases. With V trimmed by 6 bases and J by 2 bases, 4 bases remained unmatched. Germline lookup yields CDR1 SGHTS and CDR2 YDEGEE. The CDR3 extends over 13 amino acids. CDR3: CASTAGGNYGYTF. The CDR3 DNA reads as TGTGCCAGCACCGCAGGGGGGAACTATGGCTACACCTTC.

The chain uses TRBV12-3 or TRBV12-4 and TRBJ1-2, with TRBD1 matching 10 bases. The CDR3 covers 13 residues. The junction had 6 bases not matched to a gene; V was cut back by 7 bases and J by 7 bases. Here the CDR3 DNA reads TGTGCCAGCACCAGGGGACAGGGGTTTGGCTACACCTTC. Residues: CASTRGQGFGYTF.

Comment on this clone: One end of the junction varies from germline; a read error may be responsible. The chain combines TRBV7-7 with TRBJ2-7; TRBD1 matches 8 bases. Germline loops: CDR1 SSHAT, CDR2 FNYEAQ (reference sequence). This CDR3 has 15 residues. CDR3 sequence (DNA): TGTGCTAGCAGCTTAGGGCAGGGGGCGACCTACGAGCAGTACTTC. This encodes CASSLGQGATYEQYF.

The rearrangement links TRBV7-9 to TRBJ2-5, with D perhaps TRBD2 (6 bases). Trimming pared 4 bases from V and 4 bases from J, leaving 13 bases between. The CDR3 extends over 14 amino acids. The germline V gene has CDR1 SEHNR and CDR2 FQNEAQ (reference sequence). The CDR3 spells CASSYSGEGETQYF. The CDR3 region has the DNA TGTGCCAGCAGCTATAGCGGCGAGGGAGAGACCCAGTACTTC.

This chain connects TRBV14 to TRBJ1-2; a possible D gene is TRBD1 (5 bases). V lost 4 bases, J lost 8 bases, and 14 bases lay in between. Germline CDR1 and CDR2: SGHDN and FVKESK. The CDR3 contains 13 residues. The CDR3 region is CASSLQVRGGYTF. The CDR3 DNA is TGTGCCAGCAGCCTACAAGTCCGGGGGGGCTACACCTTC. Full variable domain (remainder filled in from reference TRBV14 and TRBJ1-2): EAGVTQFPSHSVIEKGQTVTLRCDPISGHDNLYWYRRVMGKEIKFLLHFVKESKQDESGMPNNRFLAERTGGTYSTLKVQPAELEDSGVYFCASSLQVRGGYTFGSGTRLTVV.

The J gene is TRBJ2-7, the V gene TRBV7-2, with a weak D call TRBD1 (5 bases). Germline V CDR1 and CDR2: SGHTA, FQGNSA. This CDR3 region has 14 residues. The V end lost 5 bases, the J end lost 7 bases, and 18 bases lay between the germline ends. CDR3 DNA sequence: TGTGCCAGCAGCCTCGACTCACAGGTGAAGGAGCAGTACTTC. This codes for CASSLDSQVKEQYF.

This sequence joins TRBV3-1 (or the pseudogene TRBV3-2) and TRBJ2-7, with D possibly being TRBD1 (5 bases). In germline, CDR1 is LGHDT, CDR2 YNNKEL (reference sequence). V lost 1 base and J 1 base, leaving 8 bases between the germline ends. The CDR3 runs 14 residues. The CDR3 coding sequence is TGTGCCAGCAGCCAAGGGACACCATCCTACGAGCAGTACTTC. Translated: CASSQGTPSYEQYF.

The chain recombines TRBV19 with TRBJ2-3, with TRBD1 identical over 8 bases. This CDR3 is built from 14 residues. The germline V gene has CDR1 LNHDA and CDR2 SQIVND (reference sequence). J gave up 6 bases and V 7 bases, and 9 bases lay outside the gene matches. The CDR3 loop reads CASKGTGFGDTQYF. In nucleotides, the CDR3 is TGTGCCAGTAAGGGGACAGGCTTTGGCGATACGCAGTATTTT.

J is TRBJ2-1 and V is TRBV3-1 (or the pseudogene TRBV3-2), with 10 bases matching TRBD2. This CDR3 has 17 amino acids. The germline V gene has CDR1 LGHDT and CDR2 YNNKEL (reference sequence). Trimming cost V 6 bases and J 11 bases; bases outside gene matches: 19. The CDR3: CASRPSLEREGRTKQFF. The CDR3 DNA reads as TGTGCCAGCAGACCTTCGCTCGAGCGGGAGGGCCGGACAAAGCAGTTCTTC.

Note on this clone: The same CDR3 also results from other DNA sequences found in this sample. The chain links TRBV7-9 to TRBJ2-7; the match to TRBD2 covers 13 bases. CDR3 size: 15 residues. Germline-derived CDR1 and CDR2 are SEHNR and FQNEAQ (reference sequence). The V gene end was trimmed by 5 bases and the J gene end by 4 bases; junction bases not matched to a gene: 5. Written as DNA, the CDR3 is TGTGCCAGCAGCCCTAGGACTAGCGGGAGTTACGAGCAGTACTTC. Protein product: CASSPRTSGSYEQYF.